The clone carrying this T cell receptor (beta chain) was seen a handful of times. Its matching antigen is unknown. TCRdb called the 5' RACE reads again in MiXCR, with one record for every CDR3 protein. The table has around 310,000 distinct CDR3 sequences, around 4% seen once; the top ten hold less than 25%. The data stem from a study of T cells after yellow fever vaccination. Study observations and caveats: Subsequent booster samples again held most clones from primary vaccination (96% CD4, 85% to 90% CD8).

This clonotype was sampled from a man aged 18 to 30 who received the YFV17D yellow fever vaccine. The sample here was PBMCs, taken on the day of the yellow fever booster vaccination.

CDR3 in DNA: TGTGCCAGCAGTTACTTTCTCCTGGGACAGGGGAAGGAGGGCGGTGGCTACACCTTC. Its translation is CASSYFLLGQGKEGGGYTF. The chain employs TRBV6-6 and TRBJ1-2; 10 bases fit TRBD1. The length of the CDR3 is 19 residues. J was trimmed by 7 bases and V by 1 base; bases with no gene match: 18. The germline V gene has CDR1 MNHNY and CDR2 SVGAGI (reference sequence).